The rows below give T cell receptor beta chains drawn from one sample of a study of CD8+CD57+ T cells in acquired aplastic anemia. MiXCR was run by TCRdb on the reads, yielding one entry per CDR3 protein. The table has over 150,000 distinct CDR3 sequences, about two thirds seen once. The sample was sorted CD4+, CD8+, or CD8+CD57+ T cells (not recorded which) from PBMCs. The receptors were sampled from a human donor with aplastic anemia. Both conserved end residues are part of each CDR3. A D gene is named only where the DNA matches it firmly. Expanded clones get a size class; other rows say once, few or many, or leave the size out.

v_gene	abundance	d_gene	j_gene	len	CDR3nt	CDR3aa
TRBV7-8	NA	NA	TRBJ1-4	15	TGTGCCATCCCCGAGGGAGACACAACTAATGAAAAACTGTTTTTT	CAIPEGDTTNEKLFF
TRBV12-3/TRBV12-4	NA	NA	TRBJ2-7	12	TGTGCCAGCAGTTTGATGCCCTACGAGCAGTACTTC	CASSLMPYEQYF
TRBV9	few	NA	TRBJ2-7	11	TGTGCCAGCACCGACGGGTACGAGCAGTACTTC	CASTDGYEQYF
TRBV6-6	NA	TRBD1	TRBJ1-2	14	TGTGCCAGCAGAGGGGGGACAGGGCGTGGTGGCTACACCTTC	CASRGGTGRGGYTF
TRBV15	NA	NA	TRBJ2-7	14	TGTGCCACCAGCAGAACCGGGACCAACTACGAGCAGTACTTC	CATSRTGTNYEQYF
TRBV19	NA	TRBD1	TRBJ2-7	15	TGTGCCAGTAGTTTAAGGGGGCAGGGCTCCTACGAGCAGTACTTC	CASSLRGQGSYEQYF
TRBV15	NA	NA	TRBJ1-2	15	TGTGCCACCAGCAGGGGTCGGACCGGGAACTATGGCTACACCTTC	CATSRGRTGNYGYTF
TRBV7-2	NA	NA	TRBJ2-1	15	TGTGCCAGCACCGAGGGTATGGGCTCCTACAATGAGCAGTTCTTC	CASTEGMGSYNEQFF
TRBV29-1	NA	TRBD2	TRBJ2-7	12	TGCAGCGTCGGGAGGAGCTCCTACGAGCAGTACTTC	CSVGRSSYEQYF
TRBV2	few	NA	TRBJ1-2	15	TGTGCCAGCAGCCCTAGCCCGACGGTCACCTATGGCTACACCTTC	CASSPSPTVTYGYTF
TRBV7-3	NA	NA	TRBJ1-2	13	TGTGCCAGCAGCCCCGGGGGAAATGAACGCTACACCTTC	CASSPGGNERYTF
TRBV10-3	NA	NA	TRBJ2-7	11	TGTGCCATCAGACTTGCTAACGAGCAGTACTTC	CAIRLANEQYF
TRBV19	many	NA	TRBJ1-1	12	TGTGCCAGTCCCGATATGAACACTGAAGCTTTCTTT	CASPDMNTEAFF
TRBV7-3	NA	NA	TRBJ2-3	13	TGTGCCAGCAGCTTAGGGGTCGCAGATACGCAGTATTTT	CASSLGVADTQYF
TRBV12-3/TRBV12-4	NA	NA	TRBJ1-2	12	TGTGCCAGCAGTCGGACTAACTATGGCTACACCTTC	CASSRTNYGYTF
TRBV24-1	NA	TRBD1	TRBJ2-7	13	TGTGCCACCAGTGACTCAAGACAGGGCAAGCAGTACTTC	CATSDSRQGKQYF
TRBV6-5	once	NA	TRBJ1-1	14	TGTGCCAGCAGTTACGGACAAGTACTCACTGAAGCTTTCTTT	CASSYGQVLTEAFF
TRBV7-8	NA	TRBD2	TRBJ2-7	18	TGTGCCAGCAGCCCGGGACTAGCGGGAGGGCACCTAACCTACGAGCAGTACTTC	CASSPGLAGGHLTYEQYF
TRBV6-1	few	NA	TRBJ1-1	16	TGTGCCAGCAGTGAATATTCGGGGCAGGGGAACACTGAAGCTTTCTTT	CASSEYSGQGNTEAFF
TRBV6-2/TRBV6-3	NA	NA	TRBJ1-1	16	TGTGCCAGCAGTTACCCTTTCCGGGGCGGGGACACTGAAGCTTTCTTT	CASSYPFRGGDTEAFF
TRBV4-1	NA	NA	TRBJ1-4	16	TGCGCCAGCAGCCTGATGGCCGTCAGTCGTAATGAAAAACTGTTTTTT	CASSLMAVSRNEKLFF
TRBV7-2	once	NA	TRBJ2-7	12	TGTGCCAGCAGCTCTGAACCGGAGGAGCAGTACTTC	CASSSEPEEQYF
TRBV20-1	NA	TRBD2	TRBJ2-5	14	TGCAGTGCTAGACAAACTAGCGGACAAGAGACCCAGTACTTC	CSARQTSGQETQYF
TRBV10-3	few	TRBD1	TRBJ2-7	14	TGTGCCATCAGTGAGTCAGACAGGGCCCACGAGCAGTACTTC	CAISESDRAHEQYF
TRBV15	NA	TRBD2	TRBJ2-3	14	TGTGCCACCGGGACTAGCGGGGGGGGAGATACGCAGTATTTT	CATGTSGGGDTQYF
TRBV20-1	NA	TRBD1	TRBJ2-5	14	TGCAGTGCTAGAATAACAGGGGGCCAAGAGACCCAGTACTTC	CSARITGGQETQYF
TRBV2	NA	NA	TRBJ2-7	14	TGTGCCAGCAGTGAAGCAGGGATGCCCTACGAGCAGTACTTC	CASSEAGMPYEQYF
TRBV24-1	few	NA	TRBJ2-3	15	TGTGCCACCAGTGATGGGGGACGCCCAGGGGATACGCAGTATTTT	CATSDGGRPGDTQYF
TRBV20-1	few	TRBD1	TRBJ2-3	16	TGCAGTGCTAGGGGGACAGGGGGTACTAGGACAGATACGCAGTATTTT	CSARGTGGTRTDTQYF
TRBV7-9	NA	TRBD2	TRBJ2-3	16	TGTGCCAGCAGCTCACTAGCGGGAGGGTTGGCAGATACGCAGTATTTT	CASSSLAGGLADTQYF
TRBV2	NA	NA	TRBJ2-1	16	TGTGCCAGCAGAGCCACATCGTCCGGACGGTTTGATGAGCAGTTCTTC	CASRATSSGRFDEQFF
TRBV15	NA	NA	TRBJ2-7	13	TGTGCCACCAGCCTCAGTGCGACCTACGAGCAGTACTTC	CATSLSATYEQYF
TRBV5-6	NA	TRBD1	TRBJ2-1	16	TGTGCCAGCAGCTACGACAGGGGAGAGTCCTACAATGAGCAGTTCTTC	CASSYDRGESYNEQFF
TRBV10-2	NA	TRBD2	TRBJ2-7	14	TGCGCCAGCAGTGAGTGGACTAGCGGATACGAGCAGTACTTC	CASSEWTSGYEQYF
TRBV15	many	NA	TRBJ2-1	15	TGTGCCACCAGCAGAGATCCTCCAGGGGACAATGAGCAGTTCTTC	CATSRDPPGDNEQFF
TRBV2	NA	TRBD2	TRBJ2-7	17	TGTGCCAGCAGTGAATTTCTTGCTAGCGGGACCTCCTACGAGCAGTACTTC	CASSEFLASGTSYEQYF
TRBV20-1	once	TRBD1	TRBJ1-4	14	TGCAGTGCTAGCAGGGGGGGGGCGGGTGAAAAACTGTTTTTT	CSASRGGAGEKLFF
TRBV24-1	NA	NA	TRBJ2-5	16	TGTGCCACCAGTGATCTATCAAGGGACCTACAAGAGACCCAGTACTTC	CATSDLSRDLQETQYF
TRBV14	NA	NA	TRBJ2-7	14	TGTGCCAGCAGCCAAGATATGGGGTCCTACGAGCAGTACTTC	CASSQDMGSYEQYF
TRBV12-3/TRBV12-4	NA	TRBD1	TRBJ1-1	13	TGTGCCAGCAGTTGGGGACAGGGAAGGAGAGCTTTCTTT	CASSWGQGRRAFF
TRBV7-2	few	TRBD1	TRBJ2-7	13	TGTGCCAGCAGCCGTGACAGGGATCACGAGCAGTACTTC	CASSRDRDHEQYF
TRBV24-1	NA	NA	TRBJ2-3	15	TGTGCCACCAGTGATTCCCTCCGGAGCACAGATACGCAGTACTTT	CATSDSLRSTDTQYF
TRBV10-3	NA	TRBD1	TRBJ1-2	15	TGTGCCATCAGTCCCCAGGGGGTATCCCACTATGGCTACACCTTC	CAISPQGVSHYGYTF
TRBV2	NA	NA	TRBJ1-2	15	TGTGCCAGCAGGTTGAACAGCCGTCTCCCCTATGGCTACACCTTC	CASRLNSRLPYGYTF
TRBV10-3	NA	NA	TRBJ1-5	13	TGTGCCATCGGGGGAGGTGAAAATCAGCCCCAGCATTTT	CAIGGGENQPQHF
TRBV7-9	NA	TRBD1	TRBJ1-4	13	TGTGCCATCACAGGGGATGTCGATGAAAAACTGTTTTTT	CAITGDVDEKLFF
TRBV24-1	few	NA	TRBJ2-3	14	TGTGCCACCAGAGGAAGTCTGAACACAGATACGCAGTATTTT	CATRGSLNTDTQYF
TRBV5-1	NA	NA	TRBJ2-1	14	TGCGCCAGCAGCGGCGGACCGCACATTAATGAGCAGTTCTTC	CASSGGPHINEQFF
TRBV20-1	NA	TRBD2	TRBJ2-7	13	TGCAGTGCTAGAGATCGGTCGGGGGGCGAGCAGTACTTC	CSARDRSGGEQYF
TRBV7-9	NA	TRBD1	TRBJ2-4	16	TGTGCCACCGCAGGACAGGAGTTCCTAGCCAAAAACATTCAGTACTTC	CATAGQEFLAKNIQYF
TRBV7-8	few	NA	TRBJ2-7	16	TGTGCCAGCAGCTCACGGCCGGGGACGAACTCCTACGAGCAGTACTTC	CASSSRPGTNSYEQYF
TRBV24-1	once	NA	TRBJ2-5	15	TGTGCCACCAGTGATCCAACAGGGGAGGGAGAGACCCAGTACTTC	CATSDPTGEGETQYF
TRBV14	NA	NA	TRBJ2-4	14	TGTGCCAGCAGCCAAGGGACCCTGACCAACATTCATTACTTC	CASSQGTLTNIHYF
TRBV7-8	NA	TRBD1	TRBJ1-2	13	TGTGCCAGCAGCGGGCAGGGGGCATATGGCTACACCTTC	CASSGQGAYGYTF
TRBV2	once	NA	TRBJ1-5	15	TGTGCCAGCAGGGGAGGAAGCGGGGGCAATCAGCCCCAGCATTTT	CASRGGSGGNQPQHF